This T cell receptor beta chain was documented in a study of tumor-infiltrating lymphocytes in localized non-small cell lung cancer (dated by TCRdb to about 2021). Concerning the study at large: The cohort covered several histologies, both smokers and never-smokers, and patients whose samples were collected after neoadjuvant chemotherapy. Each patient contributed resected tumor tissue and uninvolved lung tissue from the same patient, described as non-adjacent to the tumor. Flow cytometry, multiplex immunofluorescence, RNA-seq, exome sequencing and proteomics were applied to the same patients as TCR sequencing, which was one of several integrated assays. In total, the ICON cohort consisted of some 160 surgical patients with localized non-small cell lung cancer who had their tumors resected. For roughly 55 patients, immunoSEQ T-cell fraction was compared between paired tumor and uninvolved lung. Study-wide conclusions, independent of this receptor: No association of tumor T-cell fraction from TCR sequencing with recurrence-free survival was found (p = 0.61). Because different assays used different pieces of the same tissue, technical variation could not be distinguished from intratumor heterogeneity. In line with immunofluorescence CD3 counts, TCRbeta sequencing supported higher T cell infiltration in tumors compared with uninvolved lung tissue. The TCR-derived T-cell fraction showed no difference between the flow cytometry-defined immunotypes IM1 (good prognosis) and IM2 (poor prognosis). Since assay coverage differed from patient to patient depending on how much tissue was available, TCR sequencing was done for only a subset of the cohort.

Patient enrollment in ICON started in 2016, and the final patient was enrolled in 2018. In a subcohort of under 95 patients, fresh tumor and matched uninvolved tissue were collected for in-depth immune analyses, with TCR sequencing among those analyses. DNA isolated from bulk tissue, without cell sorting, was used for TCR sequencing. The T-cell fraction in tumor and uninvolved lung tissue was provided by TCR sequencing with the immunoSEQ assay. Regarding the original processing steps: For survival analysis, patients were divided into high (upper tertile) and low (lower two tertiles) T-cell fraction groups, which were compared by log-rank test. A signed-rank test was used to test differences in T-cell fraction between paired tumor and uninvolved lung samples. This immuneACCESS table, as held by TCRdb, lists in-frame sequences with V and J called but not all clones. Of the missing ones, under half trace to an unresolved V gene in checked studies; the others have no known cause. V and J calls and clone size are given by that table; D and trimming were obtained from the DNA. This sample has around 15,000 clones in its table, and roughly 70% of those were observed once. The ten top clones hold 9.4% of the sample.

Including the terminal cysteine and phenylalanine, the CDR3 comprises 13 residues. Solely the CDR3 DNA is kept, with 39 bases framed from the first base. Trimming at the junction amounts to 2 bases on V and 2 bases on J, and the germline ends lie 6 bases apart. The germline V gene (reference sequence) gives CDR1 as MNHEY and CDR2 as SMNVEV. Details on this clone: No antigen is known for it. No much larger clonotype is one base removed from it; base qualities were not supplied.

The sample taken for sequencing was lung tumor tissue. The V and J segments used are TRBV27 and TRBJ2-5; the D gene is perhaps TRBD1, from 5 matching bases. This clonotype was sampled from a human donor with non-small cell lung cancer. The CDR3 is CASSLDRQETQYF. The nucleotide sequence is given as TGTGCCAGCAGTTTAGACAGACAAGAGACCCAGTACTTC.